Presented here are 9 T cell receptor beta chains from one specimen sequenced in a study of T cells in Graves' hyperthyroidism and ophthalmopathy. What was amplified from RNA transcripts were TCR beta CDR3 regions. An initial round of RT-PCR targeting the TCR CDR3 relied on the HTBI primer set. TCRdb processed the multiplex PCR reads anew with MiXCR; each CDR3 protein has one entry. The sample includes about 400,000 distinct CDR3 sequences, about 15% of them seen just once. What was sequenced was blood. These receptor sequences come from a woman aged 30 to 39 with Graves' hyperthyroidism.

This clonotype has more than one count but fewer than ten. V and J are TRBV7-2 and TRBJ2-7; possibly TRBD2 for D (6 bases). Germline V gives CDR1 SGHTA, CDR2 FQGNSA. The CDR3 totals 16 residues. V was trimmed by 0 bases and J by 2 bases, leaving 14 bases between them. The CDR3 protein is CASSLAAGPTTYEQYF. The CDR3 DNA follows: TGTGCCAGCAGCTTAGCGGCGGGACCGACAACCTACGAGCAGTACTTC.

In its sample, this clonotype was seen a few times. Just one base apart from a much larger clone, this may be a read error. The rearrangement links TRBV7-2 to TRBJ2-1, with TRBD2 matching 14 bases. Looked up from germline, CDR1 is SGHTA and CDR2 is FQGNSA. The CDR3 is 15 amino acids. V lost 8 bases, J lost 6 bases, and 6 bases stayed unmatched. The CDR3 here is CASDRGLAGANEQFF. The CDR3 DNA follows: TGTGCCAGCGATAGGGGACTAGCGGGAGCCAATGAGCAGTTCTTC.

This clonotype occurred many times. The chain recombines TRBV5-1 with TRBJ2-4; possible D gene TRBD1, 6 bases. This CDR3 region has 14 residues. The germline V and J ends were trimmed by 4 bases and 6 bases, with 14 bases remaining between them. Germline lookup yields CDR1 SGHRS and CDR2 YFSETQ. CDR3 protein: CASSLGQNGNIQYF. DNA of the CDR3: TGCGCCAGCAGCCTCGGACAGAACGGAAACATTCAGTACTTC.

This clonotype has at least ten counts. The V call is TRBV28, the J call TRBJ2-3; no clear D gene. The germline CDR1 and CDR2 sequences are MDHEN and SYDVKM. The CDR3 has 13 residues. V gave up 8 bases and J gave up 6 bases, with 15 bases separating them. The CDR3 protein is CASGERAGDTQYF. CDR3 DNA sequence: TGTGCCAGCGGCGAACGGGCCGGGGATACGCAGTATTTT.

This clonotype was observed many times. V usage is TRBV29-1 and J usage is TRBJ1-1; D is uncertain. Germline assignment: CDR1 SQVTM and CDR2 ANQGSEA. Trimming pared 2 bases from V and 0 bases from J, leaving 7 bases between. There are 13 residues in the CDR3. CDR3 DNA sequence: TGCAGCGTTGAAAAGGGCATGAACACTGAAGCTTTCTTT. Translation: CSVEKGMNTEAFF.

V and J are TRBV7-9 and TRBJ2-3; the match to TRBD1 covers 9 bases. CDR1 and CDR2 from the germline V gene are SEHNR and FQNEAQ (reference sequence). The J segment lost 4 bases and the V segment lost 5 bases, leaving 19 bases of the junction unmatched. This CDR3 has 19 amino acids. The DNA of the CDR3 is TGTGCCAGCAGCCCGAGCGGCGCCGGACAGGGGCAGAGGGCAGATACGCAGTATTTT. Translating gives CASSPSGAGQGQRADTQYF.

This clonotype has only a few counts. Relative to the germline gene, one junction end is altered; a read error may explain this. V is TRBV2 and J is TRBJ1-6; 7 bases map to TRBD1. This CDR3 comprises 15 residues. The germline V gene encodes CDR1 SNHLY and CDR2 FYNNEI. The CDR3: CAGRTGTEDNSPLHF. CDR3 sequence (DNA): TGTGCCGGCAGGACCGGGACAGAAGATAATTCACCCCTCCACTTT.

This clonotype was detected a few times. The J gene is TRBJ2-7, the V gene TRBV29-1; D gene uncertain. CDR3 length: 14 residues. Trimming shortened V by 5 bases and J by 2 bases, and 16 bases separated the two germline ends. In germline, CDR1 is SQVTM, CDR2 ANQGSEA. In DNA form, the CDR3 reads TGCAGCGTTTTACCCACACGATCAACCTACGAGCAGTACTTC. Its protein is CSVLPTRSTYEQYF.

At least ten counts were recorded for this clonotype. The CDR3: CATSDPGEGDNQPQHF. DNA for the CDR3: TGTGCCACCAGTGACCCCGGTGAGGGGGACAATCAGCCCCAGCATTTT. The chain links TRBV24-1 to TRBJ1-5, with a weak D call TRBD1 (6 bases). The CDR3 has 16 residues. Trimming removed 4 bases from V and 3 bases from J, with 15 bases in between. Per the germline V gene, CDR1 is KGHDR and CDR2 is SFDVKD.